This T cell receptor beta chain emerged from a study of patients and donors after allogeneic stem cell transplantation (dated by TCRdb to between 2020 and 2021). Library construction relied on RT-PCR. TCRdb records NextSeq 550 as the sequencer. TCRdb reprocessing: public reads trimmed at Q25 with fastp, clones called with MiXCR, in-frame beta chains kept. All rows with the same CDR3 protein become a single entry with the most common DNA and genes. The sample table lists some 880,000 distinct CDR3 sequences, over 15% of them with a count of one. The ten largest clones add up to about 6% of the sample. Spanning cysteine to phenylalanine, the CDR3 consists of 13 amino acids. Only the CDR3 portion is preserved as DNA: 39 bases, with reading frame beginning at the first base. The germline V gene yields LGHNT for CDR1 and FRNRAP for CDR2. V is clipped by 6 bases and J by 2 bases, and the sequence between their germline boundaries is 8 bases long.

This clonotype was seen a few times. Its antigen is not yet known. One base away there is no much larger clone; base qualities are not given. The chain uses TRBV12-5 and TRBJ2-1; TRBD2 is a weak D gene call, 5 bases matching. The TCR comes from a human donor who was either an allogeneic HSCT recipient or a stem cell or donor lymphocyte infusion donor (not recorded which). It is not recorded whose cells these are; they may come from a transplant donor. Sequenced: blood, either unsorted or a sorted T cell fraction (not recorded which). CDR3 region: CASGSGTYNEQFF. The nucleotides are TGTGCTAGTGGCTCCGGGACCTACAATGAGCAGTTCTTC.